This is a list of T cell receptor beta chains from one sample in a study of cytomegalovirus exposure and HLA in healthy donors. TCRdb keeps only in-frame clones here, not all; method: immunoSEQ multiplex PCR. The data hold under 130,000 clones, with approximately 72% observed a single time. Sequencing was done on a sample of PBMCs. The receptors were sampled from a man under 40 in good health and CMV-seronegative. The CDR3 runs from the conserved cysteine through the conserved F or W. The D gene is left open where the match is weak. Not every row has a clone size; where given, it reads once, few, many or a size class.

>-|-|TRBV5-1|TRBJ2-7
TGCGCCAGCAGTTCCGGGGGGCTTACCTACGAGCAGTACTTC
CASSSGGLTYEQYF
>-|-|TRBV5-1|TRBJ2-1
TGCGCCAGCAGGCCCATAGCGGAGACCTACAATGAGCAGTTCTTC
CASRPIAETYNEQFF
>-|-|TRBV5-1|TRBJ1-2
TGCGCCAGCAGCTTGGGCGGCTCTAACTATGGCTACACCTTC
CASSLGGSNYGYTF
>-|few|TRBV18|TRBJ2-1
TGTGCCAGCTCACCACTGACAGACGCCTACTACAATGAGCAGTTCTTC
CASSPLTDAYYNEQFF
>-|-|TRBV5-1|TRBJ2-5
TGCGCCAGCAGCTACTTTCAAGAGACCCAGTACTTC
CASSYFQETQYF
>-|-|TRBV9|TRBJ1-1
TGTGCCAGCAGCCCACAGGGTACGAACACTGAAGCTTTCTTT
CASSPQGTNTEAFF
>TRBD1|-|TRBV5-4|TRBJ2-1
TGTGCCAGCAGCTGGATGGCGGGACAGGGATCCTACAATGAGCAGTTCTTC
CASSWMAGQGSYNEQFF
>-|few|TRBV10-3|TRBJ2-7
TGTGCCATCAGCGAGTCCAAAGAGCAGTACTTC
CAISESKEQYF
>TRBD1|-|TRBV2|TRBJ2-3
TGTGCCTCCCAACCCGGGACAGGGGCAGATACGCAGTATTTT
CASQPGTGADTQYF
>-|-|TRBV11-2|TRBJ2-2
TGTGCCACCCTTCGGACTCCCGCGAACACCGGGGAGCTGTTTTTT
CATLRTPANTGELFF
>TRBD2|-|TRBV6-1|TRBJ2-7
TGTGCCAGCAGTGAAATCTGGGGGGGGGACGAGCAGTACTTC
CASSEIWGGDEQYF
>TRBD2|-|TRBV30|TRBJ2-3
TGTGCCTGGAGTGTACAAGCGGGGCATTCAGATACGCAGTATTTT
CAWSVQAGHSDTQYF
>TRBD1|-|TRBV15|TRBJ1-4
TGTGCCACCAGCAGCACCTCAAGGGGGCTTGCTAATGAAAAACTGTTTTTT
CATSSTSRGLANEKLFF
>-|-|TRBV27|TRBJ2-3
TGTGCCAGCAGGAAAGGACAGTTCCGGACAGATACGCAGTATTTT
CASRKGQFRTDTQYF
>-|-|TRBV29-1|TRBJ2-7
TGCAGCGTTGAATCGGCAGGGGATTCTTCTTACGAGCAGTACTTC
CSVESAGDSSYEQYF
>-|few|TRBV5-4|TRBJ1-1
TGTGCCAGCAGCTTGGTTGGGACACTTGAAGCTTTCTTT
CASSLVGTLEAFF
>TRBD1|-|TRBV5-1|TRBJ2-5
TGCGCCAGCAGCTTGGGCAGGGGGCGAGAGACCCAGTACTTC
CASSLGRGRETQYF
>-|-|TRBV7-2|TRBJ2-1
TGTGCCAGCAGCAAAGACAGGAATGAGCAGTTCTTC
CASSKDRNEQFF
>TRBD1|-|TRBV5-6|TRBJ1-2
TGTGCCAGCAGCAATTACCAACCGGGACAGGTCGGCTACACCTTC
CASSNYQPGQVGYTF